The 15 T cell receptor beta chains given below trace back to one sample, sequenced in a study of monozygotic twins with inflammatory bowel disease (dated by TCRdb to between 2018 and 2021). The library was built by means of 5' RACE. These reads were obtained on an Illumina HiSeq 2500. The reads, reprocessed by TCRdb, yield one row per CDR3 protein sequence and no DNA. The sample's table lists a count of roughly 320,000 distinct CDR3 sequences. Approximately 5.9% of the sample comes from the top ten. The specimen was blood. These receptor sequences come from a human donor with ulcerative colitis or Crohn's disease, or a healthy co-twin of an affected twin (not recorded which).

J is TRBJ1-4 and V is TRBV7-2; TCRdb lists TRBD1, though no DNA is available to test this call. This CDR3 is built from 15 residues. Germline CDR1 SGHTA, CDR2 FQGNSA. Here the CDR3 reads CASSLGETVGEKLFF.

The rearrangement uses TRBV6-2 or TRBV6-3 and TRBJ2-1; TCRdb's D gene call, TRBD2, goes unchecked for lack of DNA. This CDR3 comprises 13 residues. Looked up from germline, CDR1 is MNHEY and CDR2 is SVGEGT. CDR3 sequence: CASRTSGENEQFF.

The CDR3 sequence is CASSLAPRGEKLFF. The chain joins TRBV9 to TRBJ1-4. The CDR3 contains 14 residues. Germline-derived CDR1 and CDR2 are SGDLS and YYNGEE.

The chain employs TRBV12-3 or TRBV12-4 and TRBJ2-7; lacking DNA, the TRBD1 call made by TCRdb goes unchecked. The CDR3 spans 14 residues. The CDR3: CASSRGRISYEQYF.

CDR3 residues: CASSHLHGSSYNSPLHF. The chain combines TRBV4-1 with TRBJ1-6. Germline V CDR1 and CDR2: MGHRA, YSYEKL. The CDR3 loop spans 17 amino acids.

The chain recombines TRBV6-2 or TRBV6-3 with TRBJ2-7; TCRdb outputs TRBD1, but without DNA this stays unchecked. Germline values: CDR1 MNHEY, CDR2 SVGEGT. The CDR3 runs 15 residues. Here the CDR3 reads CASIRGTGSSYEQYF.

The chain combines TRBV7-6 with TRBJ1-5; the TRBD1 assignment by TCRdb is unverifiable without DNA. Per the germline V gene, CDR1 is SGHVS and CDR2 is FNYEAQ. The CDR3 is made up of 17 amino acids. The CDR3: CASSLVMRGQGISPQHF.

Here the CDR3 reads CATSAFPGSQGNLQETQYF. The chain combines TRBV24-1 with TRBJ2-5; TCRdb outputs TRBD1, but without DNA this stays unchecked. The CDR3 spans 19 residues. The germline CDR1 and CDR2 sequences are KGHDR and SFDVKD.

V usage is TRBV5-1 and J usage is TRBJ2-7. The germline V gene has CDR1 SGHRS and CDR2 YFSETQ. The CDR3 covers 14 residues. CDR3 in amino acids: CASSLHLSNYEQYF.

The genes are TRBV5-1 and TRBJ2-1; TCRdb indicates TRBD2, and absent DNA this call remains unverified. CDR3 length: 15 amino acids. CDR1 SGHRS and CDR2 YFSETQ come from the germline V gene. CDR3 residues: CASSGGGAIYNEQFF.

This chain uses TRBV29-1 with TRBJ2-1. The CDR3 is made up of 13 amino acids. The V gene's germline CDR1 is SQVTM and CDR2 ANQGSEA. The CDR3: CSVTRGSYNEQFF.

The chain is built from TRBV20-1 and TRBJ1-3; the D call of TRBD1 rests on TCRdb alone, since no DNA is present to check it. This CDR3 has 11 amino acids. Germline V gene data show CDR1 as DFQATT and CDR2 as SNEGSKA (reference sequence). CDR3 protein: CSAVQGATIYF.

The J gene is TRBJ2-1, the V gene TRBV29-1. This CDR3 is built from 11 residues. Germline V gives CDR1 SQVTM, CDR2 ANQGSEA. The CDR3 is CSVEDYNGQFF.

The chain employs TRBV25-1 and TRBJ2-1. There are 11 residues in the CDR3. Germline V gene lookup returns CDR1 MGHDK and CDR2 SYGVNS. This CDR3 is CASRLKNEQFF.

The V call is TRBV6-2 or TRBV6-3, the J call TRBJ1-5; the TCRdb call, TRBD1, lacks DNA for checking. The germline V gene encodes CDR1 MNHEY and CDR2 SVGEGT. This CDR3 is built from 14 residues. CDR3 sequence: CASNAAWGNQPQHF.